The 29 T cell receptor beta chains below all came from one sample that was sequenced in a study of T-cell memory formation after mild COVID-19. In TCRdb, the 5' RACE reads were re-called with MiXCR into one record per CDR3 protein. The sample records fewer than 200,000 distinct CDR3 sequences, roughly 13% being singletons. What was sequenced was PBMCs or a T cell subset sorted from them (not recorded which). These receptors were taken from a man aged 18 to 30 who had mild COVID-19 (a few samples of this study predate the infection). Cell type and time point are not known.

The rearrangement uses TRBV2 and TRBJ1-1; TRBD1 matches 7 bases. CDR1 is SNHLY, CDR2 FYNNEI, per germline. The CDR3 has 15 residues. The V gene end was trimmed by 3 bases and the J gene end by 1 base; junction bases not matched to a gene: 5. The CDR3 coding sequence is TGTGCCAGCAGTGAGGTGGACAGGCGGAACACTGAAGCTTTCTTT. Protein product: CASSEVDRRNTEAFF.

V usage is TRBV7-2 and J usage is TRBJ1-4; 7 nucleotides line up with TRBD1. The trim removed 5 bases at V and 1 base at J, leaving 4 bases unmatched. The length of the CDR3 is 15 residues. Germline values: CDR1 SGHTA, CDR2 FQGNSA. The CDR3 coding sequence is TGTGCCAGCAGCAAACAGGGGAGAACTAATGAAAAACTGTTTTTT. Encoded protein: CASSKQGRTNEKLFF.

This clonotype was seen a handful of times. The chain joins TRBV7-9 to TRBJ2-5; 7 positions match TRBD2. CDR1 is SEHNR, CDR2 FQNEAQ, per germline (reference sequence). V dropped 5 bases and J dropped 4; count of bases not matched to a gene: 10. The CDR3 totals 15 residues. CDR3 DNA sequence: TGTGCCAGCAGCCAAGGGAGGGGCGGGGGAGAGACCCAGTACTTC. Its translation: CASSQGRGGGETQYF.

The J gene is TRBJ1-1, the V gene TRBV5-1; 7 bases map to TRBD1. CDR3 length equals 15 residues. The germline V gene has CDR1 SGHRS and CDR2 YFSETQ. V lost 0 bases to trimming and J lost 3 bases; unmatched junction nucleotides: 5. CDR3 region: CASSLGSTGDTEAFF. The CDR3 DNA reads as TGCGCCAGCAGCTTGGGGTCCACAGGGGACACTGAAGCTTTCTTT.

This clonotype was seen more than once but under ten times. The chain employs TRBV5-1 and TRBJ2-1; TRBD2 matches at 13 bases. This CDR3 has 17 amino acids. Trimming cost V 3 bases and J 0 bases; bases outside gene matches: 3. CDR1 is SGHRS and CDR2 is YFSETQ in the germline V gene. DNA for the CDR3: TGCGCCAGCAGCTCCGGGACTAGCGGGGCCTCCTACAATGAGCAGTTCTTC. This gives the protein CASSSGTSGASYNEQFF. Full variable domain (outside the CDR3, taken from reference TRBV5-1 and TRBJ2-1): KAGVTQTPRYLIKTRGQQVTLSCSPISGHRSVSWYQQTPGQGLQFLFEYFSETQRNKGNFPGRFSGRQFSNSRSEMNVSTLELGDSALYLCASSSGTSGASYNEQFFGPGTRLTVL.

Ten or more counts support this clonotype. CDR3 residues: CASSQIEGGPGDTQYF. The CDR3 DNA reads as TGTGCCAGCAGCCAAATTGAGGGGGGGCCAGGAGATACGCAGTATTTT. The chain has TRBV14 and TRBJ2-3; possibly TRBD2 for D (7 bases). The length of the CDR3 is 16 residues. V lost 2 bases to trimming and J lost 5 bases, with 17 bases between them. CDR1 is SGHDN and CDR2 is FVKESK in the germline V gene.

The genes are TRBV12-5 and TRBJ2-3; no clear D gene. V was shortened by 6 bases and J by 1 base, with 11 bases between the two germline ends. The germline V gene has CDR1 LGHNT and CDR2 FRNRAP. The CDR3 has 14 amino acids. The CDR3 reads CASGLGRGTDTQYF. The CDR3 nucleotides read TGTGCTAGTGGCCTCGGAAGGGGCACAGATACGCAGTATTTT.

J is TRBJ1-6 and V is TRBV7-2, with 9 positions matching TRBD1. Germline values: CDR1 SGHTA, CDR2 FQGNSA. V dropped 5 bases and J dropped 10; count of bases not matched to a gene: 15. CDR3 length: 17 residues. The CDR3: CASSRGPGTGFGSPLHF. The CDR3 DNA sequence: TGTGCCAGCAGCCGCGGTCCCGGGACAGGGTTCGGGTCACCCCTCCACTTT.

The chain links TRBV7-3 to TRBJ2-3; D is uncertain. Trimming cost V 5 bases and J 0 bases, with 12 bases left between them. Germline CDR1 SGHTA, CDR2 FQGTGA. CDR3 size: 15 residues. CDR3 region: CASSQLPESTDTQYF. For the CDR3, the DNA is TGTGCCAGCAGCCAGCTACCCGAAAGCACAGATACGCAGTATTTT.

The gene calls are TRBV10-3 and TRBJ1-1; no firm D call. Trimming left V 7 bases short and J 3 bases short, with 18 bases between. Germline V lookup: CDR1 ENHRY, CDR2 SYGVKD. This CDR3 contains 15 residues. The CDR3 loop is CAIIASGGSDTEAFF. As DNA, the CDR3 is TGTGCCATCATAGCCTCTGGTGGCAGTGACACTGAAGCTTTCTTT.

This chain links TRBV20-1 with TRBJ1-5; D remains ambiguous. The CDR3 loop spans 12 amino acids. V gave up 6 bases and J gave up 1 base, with 7 bases separating them. Germline V gives CDR1 DFQATT, CDR2 SNEGSKA (reference sequence). The CDR3 bases are TGCAGTGCCACTGAGAGCAATCAGCCCCAGCATTTT. It encodes CSATESNQPQHF.

This clonotype was observed at least ten times. V gene TRBV5-1 combines with J gene TRBJ1-2, with D uncertain. The CDR3 runs 12 residues. The V gene lost 0 bases and the J gene lost 5 bases, with 5 bases spanning the gap. Germline V gives CDR1 SGHRS, CDR2 YFSETQ. CDR3 residues: CASSLDGYGYTF. CDR3 DNA: TGCGCCAGCAGCTTGGATGGATATGGCTACACCTTC.

This clonotype was counted a few times. The rearrangement uses TRBV11-3 and TRBJ1-1; D uncertain. The length of the CDR3 is 14 residues. CDR1 is SGHNT and CDR2 is YENEEA in the germline V gene. V shed 5 bases and J shed 6 bases, with 16 bases lying between them. The CDR3 sequence: CASSPDGDFAEAFF. The DNA of the CDR3 is TGTGCCAGCAGCCCTGACGGGGATTTCGCTGAAGCTTTCTTT.

The chain employs TRBV12-3 or TRBV12-4 and TRBJ2-2; D unclear. V was shortened by 2 bases and J by 6 bases, with 10 bases between the two germline ends. This CDR3 contains 14 residues. Written as DNA, the CDR3 is TGTGCCAGCAGTTTAAGGGCCAGCCCCGGGGAGCTGTTTTTT. Translation gives CASSLRASPGELFF.

This clonotype was detected only a few times. The chain couples TRBV10-3 to TRBJ2-1; TRBD2 agrees at 12 bases. CDR3 length equals 14 residues. The J segment lost 5 bases and the V segment lost 6 bases, leaving 2 bases of the junction unmatched. In germline, CDR1 is ENHRY, CDR2 SYGVKD. The CDR3 protein is CAIRRTSGDNEQFF. The CDR3 DNA reads as TGTGCCATCAGGAGGACTAGCGGGGACAATGAGCAGTTCTTC.

The V gene is TRBV7-8, the J gene TRBJ1-5; unclear D gene. Germline loops: CDR1 SGHVS, CDR2 FQNEAQ. V dropped 1 base and J dropped 3 bases, with 7 bases sitting between them. The CDR3 sequence is 14 residues long. CDR3 nucleotide sequence: TGTGCCAGCAGCTTAGAAGTTTTCAATCAGCCCCAGCATTTT. Residues: CASSLEVFNQPQHF.

This clonotype was counted between two and nine times. The rearrangement joins TRBV20-1 to TRBJ1-1; 7 bases are a match to TRBD1. CDR3 size: 13 residues. Germline values: CDR1 DFQATT, CDR2 SNEGSKA (reference sequence). V lost 5 bases and J lost 6; bases outside the gene matches: 9. The CDR3 DNA is TGCAGTGCTCGCGGACAGGCAGCGGCTGAAGCTTTCTTT. Its protein product is CSARGQAAAEAFF.

A few counts support this clonotype. This chain uses TRBV5-5 with TRBJ1-2, with D tentatively TRBD1 (5 bases). The germline V and J ends were trimmed by 4 bases and 2 bases, with 12 bases remaining between them. This CDR3 region has 14 residues. Germline-derived CDR1 and CDR2 are SGHKS and YYEKEE (reference sequence). CDR3 DNA sequence: TGTGCCAGCAGCAAGGACACGTCAAACTATGGCTACACCTTC. Residues: CASSKDTSNYGYTF.

This clonotype was seen a few times. V usage is TRBV5-1 and J usage is TRBJ1-4; 10 bases fit TRBD1. Germline loops: CDR1 SGHRS, CDR2 YFSETQ. CDR3 size: 16 residues. With 0 bases clipped from V and 4 bases from J, the junction kept 3 bases outside the gene matches. The CDR3 DNA reads as TGCGCCAGCAGCTTGGGGGACAGGGGATTTAATGAAAAACTGTTTTTT. Translated: CASSLGDRGFNEKLFF. The variable domain in full, completed from reference TRBV5-1 and TRBJ1-4, reads KAGVTQTPRYLIKTRGQQVTLSCSPISGHRSVSWYQQTPGQGLQFLFEYFSETQRNKGNFPGRFSGRQFSNSRSEMNVSTLELGDSALYLCASSLGDRGFNEKLFFGSGTQLSVL.

This clonotype appeared a few times. The rearrangement uses TRBV11-3 and TRBJ2-7; D might be TRBD1 (6 bases). The germline gives CDR1 SGHNT, CDR2 YENEEA. CDR3 size: 13 residues. Trimming left V 6 bases short and J 6 bases short, with 15 bases between. CDR3: CASSFRWDTEQYF. The CDR3 DNA is TGTGCCAGCAGTTTCAGGTGGGACACCGAGCAGTACTTC.

There are a few counts of this clonotype. This chain uses TRBV7-9 with TRBJ2-1, with TRBD2 identical over 8 bases. Germline CDR1 reads SEHNR; CDR2 reads FQNEAQ (reference sequence). The CDR3 is made up of 14 amino acids. V lost 1 base and J lost 6; bases outside the gene matches: 2. The CDR3 region is CASSLGTSFNEQFF. CDR3 in DNA: TGTGCCAGCAGCTTAGGGACTAGCTTCAATGAGCAGTTCTTC.

The chain links TRBV27 to TRBJ1-5; a weak D match, TRBD1 (5 bases). This CDR3 is 14 amino acids long. Per germline, CDR1 MNHEY and CDR2 SMNVEV (reference sequence). V was pared by 6 bases and J by 3 bases, with 12 bases between. The CDR3 bases are TGTGCCAGCAGGCCCGCGGGGCTCAATCAGCCCCAGCATTTT. It translates to CASRPAGLNQPQHF.

This chain links TRBV7-3 with TRBJ2-1; 10 bases line up with TRBD2. The V gene end was trimmed by 4 bases and the J gene end by 4 bases; junction bases not matched to a gene: 4. This CDR3 region has 15 residues. Germline V gives CDR1 SGHTA, CDR2 FQGTGA. The CDR3 DNA is TGTGCCAGCAGCTCGGGACTAGCGTTTTACAATGAGCAGTTCTTC. Amino acid sequence: CASSSGLAFYNEQFF.

Ten or more counts support this clonotype. The chain combines TRBV4-3 with TRBJ1-2; D is ambiguous. CDR1 is LGHNA and CDR2 is YSLEER in the germline V gene. The ends were cut back, 4 bases at V and 8 bases at J, with 14 bases in the middle. CDR3 length: 13 residues. CDR3 amino acids: CASSPTLKGGYTF. In DNA, the CDR3 is TGCGCCAGCAGCCCCACATTGAAGGGAGGCTACACCTTC.

Only a few counts were recorded for this clonotype. This chain connects TRBV24-1 to TRBJ2-2; D unclear. Trimming pared 10 bases from V and 0 bases from J, leaving 8 bases between. The germline V gene has CDR1 KGHDR and CDR2 SFDVKD. The CDR3 covers 13 residues. The CDR3 sequence: CATAQANTGELFF. The CDR3 nucleotides are TGTGCCACGGCCCAGGCGAACACCGGGGAGCTGTTTTTT.

The J gene is TRBJ1-2, the V gene TRBV20-1; 11 nucleotides match TRBD1. The CDR3 sequence is 15 residues long. Germline values: CDR1 DFQATT, CDR2 SNEGSKA (reference sequence). Trimming took 4 bases from V and 4 from J; bases not matched to a gene: 8. CDR3 residues: CSAKRSGTGGYGYTF. CDR3 bases: TGCAGTGCTAAACGATCCGGGACAGGGGGCTATGGCTACACCTTC.

The chain combines TRBV7-8 with TRBJ1-3; D is perhaps TRBD1 (6 bases). This CDR3 spans 15 amino acids. Trimming removed 6 bases from V and 0 bases from J, with 12 bases in between. Germline V gene lookup returns CDR1 SGHVS and CDR2 FQNEAQ. The CDR3 is CASSSGVLSGNTIYF. The CDR3 DNA follows: TGTGCCAGCAGTTCAGGGGTCCTCTCTGGAAACACCATATATTTT.

This clonotype was counted a few times. The rearrangement links TRBV13 to TRBJ2-7; TRBD2 might be the D (5 bases). V was shortened by 9 bases and J by 2 bases, with 20 bases between the two germline ends. Germline assignment: CDR1 PRHDT and CDR2 FYEKMQ (reference sequence). The CDR3 is 15 amino acids. CDR3 amino acids: CASMATEGRTYEQYF. CDR3 in DNA: TGTGCCAGTATGGCCACCGAGGGTAGAACCTACGAGCAGTACTTC.

The chain recombines TRBV20-1 with TRBJ2-2; 7 bases are shared with TRBD1. Per germline, CDR1 DFQATT and CDR2 SNEGSKA (reference sequence). J was trimmed by 6 bases and V by 6 bases; bases with no gene match: 7. The CDR3 contains 13 residues. The CDR3 protein is CSARDQGAGELFF. The CDR3 nucleotides are TGCAGTGCGAGGGATCAGGGGGCCGGGGAGCTGTTTTTT.